This section outlines one TCR beta chain sequence together with its context. The antigen remains unidentified. Profiled with immunoSEQ multiplex PCR; TCRdb holds only in-frame clones, not every one. The sample consists of 150,000 or so clones, 80% to 95% of them appearing once. Germline V gene sequence: CDR1 LGHNA, CDR2 YNFKEQ. Trimming took 1 base from V and 0 from J; bases not matched to a gene: 3. The CDR3 is 18 residues long. This entry is derived from a study of graft-versus-host responses after intestinal transplantation. Study details: The transplants performed in recipients were multivisceral, liver-intestinal, or isolated intestinal. Study-level points and caveats: Those patients showing graft-donor T cell macrochimerism displayed high graft-versus-host to host-versus-graft clonal ratios in allografts. Recipient marrow contained GvH clones, some of which appeared first in ileum or blood.

The sequencing used unstimulated CD4+ T cells sorted from spleen or lymph node cells, collected before intestinal transplant. The clonotype comes from a human donor who received an intestinal transplant. The V gene is TRBV4-2, the J gene TRBJ2-1; 13 nucleotides align to TRBD2. In nucleotides, the CDR3 is TGTGCCAGCAGCCAAGTTTGGACTAGCGGGAGCTCCTACAATGAGCAGTTCTTC. Its protein is CASSQVWTSGSSYNEQFF.